The rows below give T cell receptor beta chains drawn from one sample of a study of PD-1 blockade in classical Hodgkin lymphoma. Assay used: immunoSEQ multiplex PCR; TCRdb lists only in-frame clones, some missing. The top ten clones hold over 0.6% of a sample with 25,000 to 35,000 clones, roughly 80% of them seen once. The sequences come from CD4+ T cells from blood, collected before the fourth cycle of nivolumab. The receptors here all came from a human donor with classical Hodgkin lymphoma. The CDR3 runs from the conserved cysteine through the conserved F or W. D genes are given only for firm matches. Rows may omit the clone size; those that give it use once, few, many or a size class.

TRBD1,NA,TRBV2,TRBJ2-3,TGTGCCAGCAGGACAGGGACGACCACAGATACGCAGTATTTT,CASRTGTTTDTQYF
NA,NA,TRBV10-3,TRBJ2-7,TGTGCCATTAGGACAGAACCAGAATACGAGCAGTACTTC,CAIRTEPEYEQYF
TRBD1,NA,TRBV5-1,TRBJ2-3,TGCGCCAGCAGCGAGGCGGTCTTACAGGGGAGAAATACGCAGTATTTT,CASSEAVLQGRNTQYF
TRBD1,once,TRBV5-1,TRBJ1-4,TGCGCCAGCAGCCACGGACAGGGTAATGAAAAACTGTTTTTT,CASSHGQGNEKLFF
NA,NA,TRBV9,TRBJ1-2,TGTGCCAGCACCACCGCCCAGGGTGACTATGGCTACACCTTC,CASTTAQGDYGYTF
TRBD2,NA,TRBV7-2,TRBJ2-2,TGTGCCAGCCCCGGACTAGCTCGAACCGGGGAGCTGTTTTTT,CASPGLARTGELFF
TRBD1,NA,TRBV5-1,TRBJ1-3,TGCGCCAGCAGCCCGACAGGGTTGGCTGGAAACACCATATATTTT,CASSPTGLAGNTIYF
NA,NA,TRBV7-9,TRBJ2-3,TGTGCCAGCAGCGGGGACCCCGATACGCAGTATTTT,CASSGDPDTQYF
NA,NA,TRBV5-1,TRBJ2-5,TGCGCCAGCAGCTTCGGGGAGGCCCAGTACTTC,CASSFGEAQYF
TRBD2,NA,TRBV5-1,TRBJ2-2,TGCGCCAGCAGCTCGACTAGCGGGGGGCGCGGGGAGCTGTTTTTT,CASSSTSGGRGELFF
NA,NA,TRBV28,TRBJ1-1,TGTGCCAGCGCCAGGGTCACTGAAGCTTTCTTT,CASARVTEAFF
NA,few,TRBV5-1,TRBJ1-1,TGCGCCAGCAGCATGGACGTGAACACTGAAGCTTTCTTT,CASSMDVNTEAFF
NA,NA,TRBV5-1,TRBJ1-2,TGCGCCAGCAGCATCACAGGGTTTGGTAACTATGGCTACACCTTC,CASSITGFGNYGYTF
NA,NA,TRBV5-1,TRBJ2-3,TGCGCCAGCAGAGCGGAGGGACCAGATACGCAGTATTTT,CASRAEGPDTQYF
NA,once,TRBV4-2,TRBJ2-3,TGTGCCAGCAGCCAACCAAGGGGTGGGGATACGCAGTATTTT,CASSQPRGGDTQYF
NA,NA,TRBV7-9,TRBJ1-1,TGTGCCAGCAGCCTTAGGGACACTGAAGCTTTCTTT,CASSLRDTEAFF
NA,NA,TRBV6-1,TRBJ2-3,TGTGCCAGCAGAAAACAGGGCACAGATACGCAGTATTTT,CASRKQGTDTQYF
TRBD2,NA,TRBV28,TRBJ2-3,TGTGCCAGCAGTTTGTGGGGGGAGGGACTAGCGAGAACAGATACGCAGTATTTT,CASSLWGEGLARTDTQYF
TRBD1,NA,TRBV18,TRBJ2-7,TGTGCCAGCTCACCACTCACGGGACAGGGGGCGAACCCTACCTACGAGCAGTACTTC,CASSPLTGQGANPTYEQYF
NA,NA,TRBV19,TRBJ1-5,TGTGCCAGTAGTCCACTAGACAGAGTTAATCAGCCCCAGCATTTT,CASSPLDRVNQPQHF
NA,NA,TRBV11-1,TRBJ2-1,TGTGCCAGCAGCTTAGCGCTAGGTAGCAGCCGCGTATCGTTCTTC,CASSLALGSSRVSFF
NA,NA,TRBV19,TRBJ1-2,TGTGCCAGTAGTATAGATTCAACAAGAGCCTATGGCTACACCTTC,CASSIDSTRAYGYTF
NA,NA,TRBV12-2,TRBJ1-3,TGTGCAAGTCGCTTGTCCGAGGACGGCCGGTCCTCTGGAAACACCATATATTTT,CASRLSEDGRSSGNTIYF
TRBD2,NA,TRBV7-9,TRBJ2-1,TGTGCCAGCAGCTTAGGTGGGACTAGCGGGGCCTACAATGAGCAGTTCTTC,CASSLGGTSGAYNEQFF
NA,once,TRBV11-2,TRBJ1-6,TGTGCCAGCAGCTCACTTAGGGGGTTGTCCTCACCCCTCCACTTT,CASSSLRGLSSPLHF
NA,NA,TRBV7-9,TRBJ1-4,TGTGCCAGCAGCTTATTGACAGATAATGAAAAACTGTTTTTT,CASSLLTDNEKLFF
NA,NA,TRBV5-6,TRBJ1-5,TGTGCCAGCAGCTTCGTGGGACAGCCCCAGCATTTT,CASSFVGQPQHF
NA,NA,TRBV5-1,TRBJ1-1,TGCGCCAGCAGCCGGGGGGCGAACACTGAAGCTTTCTTT,CASSRGANTEAFF
NA,NA,TRBV6-6,TRBJ2-1,TGTGCCAGCAGCGGCGGGGCAAACAATGAGCAGTTCTTC,CASSGGANNEQFF
NA,NA,TRBV5-4,TRBJ2-5,TGTGCCAGCAGACGTCCCGGGACGGAAGAGACCCAGTACTTC,CASRRPGTEETQYF
TRBD1,few,TRBV2,TRBJ1-6,TGTGCCAGCAGTGCGATGGGACAGGATAATTCACCCCTCCACTTT,CASSAMGQDNSPLHF
NA,NA,TRBV5-8,TRBJ1-6,TGTGCCAGCAGCTTGGAAGGGGCCTATAATTCACCCCTCCACTTT,CASSLEGAYNSPLHF
NA,few,TRBV27,TRBJ1-2,TGTGCCAGCAGTTTATTGACCCGAGAGGGAATCTATGGCTACACCTTC,CASSLLTREGIYGYTF
NA,NA,TRBV19,TRBJ2-1,TGTGCCAGTAGTATAGGAAGCTACAATGAGCAGTTCTTC,CASSIGSYNEQFF
TRBD1,NA,TRBV10-3,TRBJ1-1,TGTGCCATCACCGACAGGGATCGGAGTGAAGCTTTCTTT,CAITDRDRSEAFF
TRBD2,NA,TRBV5-1,TRBJ2-3,TGCGCCAGCAGCTTGGCCGCCCTTACTAGCGGGGGGTTTGTTACGCAGTATTTT,CASSLAALTSGGFVTQYF
NA,NA,TRBV7-9,TRBJ2-1,TGTGCCAGCAGCCCAAGGGACAATGAGCAGTTCTTC,CASSPRDNEQFF
NA,NA,TRBV5-1,TRBJ1-1,TGCGCCAGCAGCTTGGACTTACCGCCTGAAGCTTTCTTT,CASSLDLPPEAFF
NA,once,TRBV5-1,TRBJ2-2,TGCGCCAGCACCCCGGGTCCAGGGGACACCGGGGAGCTGTTTTTT,CASTPGPGDTGELFF
NA,NA,TRBV10-1,TRBJ2-5,TGCGCCAGCAGTGAGGGGCTAGGGAGGGAGACCCAGTACTTC,CASSEGLGRETQYF
TRBD1,NA,TRBV6-6,TRBJ2-1,TGTGCCAGCAGTTGGGGACAGGGGGCTGGTGAGCAGTTCTTC,CASSWGQGAGEQFF
NA,NA,TRBV19,TRBJ1-1,TGTGCCAGTTTAGTGAACACTGAAGCTTTCTTT,CASLVNTEAFF
NA,once,TRBV28,TRBJ1-1,TGTGCCAGCAGTTTGATGAACACTGAAGCTTTCTTT,CASSLMNTEAFF
NA,NA,TRBV19,TRBJ1-1,TGTGCCAGTAGTATAGTCTCCGGGACACTGAACACTGAAGCTTTCTTT,CASSIVSGTLNTEAFF
NA,NA,TRBV5-1,TRBJ1-2,TGCGCCAGCAGCTTGGAAACAGGAGCCTATGGCTACACCTTC,CASSLETGAYGYTF
NA,NA,TRBV4-1,TRBJ2-5,TGCGCCAGCAGGGGGGCGGGGCCGCAAGAGACCCAGTACTTC,CASRGAGPQETQYF
NA,NA,TRBV7-9,TRBJ2-2,TGTGCCAGCAGCTTACCCTTTAGGCAGGAGGTCACCGGGGAGCTGTTTTTT,CASSLPFRQEVTGELFF
NA,NA,TRBV6-5,TRBJ2-7,TGTGCCAGCAGGCGGACGGGCACCTACGAGCAGTACTTC,CASRRTGTYEQYF
TRBD2,NA,TRBV5-5,TRBJ2-1,TGTGCCAGCAGCAATCCTAGCGGCCCCTCCGGTGAGCAGTTCTTC,CASSNPSGPSGEQFF
TRBD2,once,TRBV5-1,TRBJ2-5,TGCGCCAGCAGAGAGAGCGGGGGCCTAGGGGAGACCCAGTACTTC,CASRESGGLGETQYF
TRBD1,NA,TRBV7-8,TRBJ2-1,TGTGCCAGCAGCTTAGAAAGGACAGGGAAAATCTTC,CASSLERTGKIF
TRBD1,NA,TRBV6-5,TRBJ2-2,TGTGCCAGCACGTGGACAGGGGGTGACGGGGAGCTGTTTTTT,CASTWTGGDGELFF
NA,NA,TRBV6-4,TRBJ1-5,TGTGCCTATCGGACCGGGCCCTACAATCAGCCCCAGCATTTT,CAYRTGPYNQPQHF
NA,NA,TRBV5-1,TRBJ2-7,TGCGCCAGCAGCAGAGGGGCAGGGGCACCTTCCGAGCAGTACTTC,CASSRGAGAPSEQYF
NA,NA,TRBV28,TRBJ1-3,TGTGCCAGCAGTTTGCTGGTCTCTGGAAACACCATATATTTT,CASSLLVSGNTIYF
TRBD1,once,TRBV6-5,TRBJ1-2,TGTGCCAGCACCCAGGGGGGGCGCGACGGCTACACCTTC,CASTQGGRDGYTF
TRBD1,NA,TRBV5-1,TRBJ1-1,TGCGCCAGCAGCGGACAGGGGGGAGGCACTGAAGCTTTCTTT,CASSGQGGGTEAFF
NA,once,TRBV28,TRBJ1-5,TGTGCCAGCAGTTTAGCGACAGGTACCAAGGTGCCCCAGCATTTT,CASSLATGTKVPQHF